This T cell receptor beta chain was identified in a study of cytomegalovirus exposure and HLA in healthy donors. Study outcomes and limitations: Reports credit the classifier with highly specific, highly sensitive diagnosis of cytomegalovirus status.

PCR was performed using 60 Vbeta and 13 Jbeta primers. The repertoire was sequenced with immunoSEQ multiplex PCR; TCRdb's copy has only in-frame clones and lacks some. The table shows around 170,000 clones, with roughly 80% occurring only once. Germline V gene data show CDR1 as LGHNA and CDR2 as YSLEER. The CDR3 has 13 amino acids. To note about this clone: Its antigen is unidentified.

The sequencing input was PBMCs. V and J are TRBV4-3 and TRBJ2-5; D gene unclear. The tail of the sequence fits TRBJ2-7 better, so the J call may be wrong. This TCR came from a man aged 35-49 years in good health and CMV-seropositive. DNA of the CDR3: TGCGCCAGCAGCCAAGATCTGAACTACGAGCAGTACTTC. Its translation is CASSQDLNYEQYF.